This is a list of T cell receptor beta chains from one sample in a study of OX40 agonist ivuxolimab in advanced cancers. This table comes from immunoSEQ multiplex PCR, and its TCRdb copy is limited to in-frame clones, with some not included. The data contain roughly 70,000 clones, around 84% of them singletons. Source: CD4+ or CD8+ T cells sorted from blood, taken in a trial of the OX40 agonist ivuxolimab. Receptors originate from an adult with an advanced solid tumor such as melanoma, head and neck, liver or kidney cancer. Both conserved end residues are part of each CDR3. The D gene is left open where the match is weak. Clone sizes are given selectively: once, few, many, or a class where the clone is expanded.

j_call clone_size d_call v_call cdr3_aa cdr3_nt
TRBJ1-5 - TRBD1 TRBV11-3 CASSPGQGARNQPQHF TGTGCCAGCAGCCCGGGACAGGGGGCGAGGAATCAGCCCCAGCATTTT
TRBJ1-1 - - TRBV30 CAWSGVREAFF TGTGCCTGGAGTGGGGTAAGGGAAGCTTTCTTT
TRBJ1-4 - - TRBV19 CASSIQGPNEKLFF TGTGCCAGTAGTATACAGGGCCCTAATGAAAAACTGTTTTTT
TRBJ2-5 - - TRBV19 CASSSSAQETQYF TGTGCCAGTAGCTCTAGCGCCCAAGAGACCCAGTACTTC
TRBJ1-1 - - TRBV5-1 CASSLAAVNTEAFF TGCGCCAGCAGCTTGGCCGCCGTGAACACTGAAGCTTTCTTT
TRBJ2-7 once TRBD1 TRBV7-2 CASSADRGLGEQYF TGTGCCAGCAGCGCAGACAGGGGGCTGGGGGAGCAGTACTTC
TRBJ2-1 few - TRBV7-9 CASSLLAGPTNNEQFF TGTGCCAGCAGCTTACTGGCGGGCCCGACGAACAATGAGCAGTTCTTC
TRBJ2-2 once - TRBV4-3 CASSQELDTGRSTGELFF TGCGCCAGCAGCCAAGAGTTGGACACGGGGCGGTCCACCGGGGAGCTGTTTTTT
TRBJ1-1 - TRBD1 TRBV6-1 CASSEPRQGDTEAFF TGTGCCAGCAGTGAACCCCGACAGGGGGACACTGAAGCTTTCTTT
TRBJ1-4 - - TRBV5-6 CASSLTGPGEKLFF TGTGCCAGCAGCTTGACAGGGCCTGGGGAAAAACTGTTTTTT
TRBJ1-2 - - TRBV7-9 CASSPPLAGPGYTF TGTGCCAGCAGCCCACCCCTTGCGGGTCCTGGCTACACCTTC
TRBJ1-2 - - TRBV9 CASSVVGGYGYTF TGTGCCAGCAGCGTAGTTGGCGGTTATGGCTACACCTTC
TRBJ2-2 - TRBD2 TRBV5-1 CASSLVLAGAAGELFF TGCGCCAGCAGCTTGGTTCTAGCGGGAGCGGCCGGGGAGCTGTTTTTT
TRBJ2-7 - - TRBV6-5 CASSYISGDEQYF TGTGCCAGCAGTTATATTTCGGGGGACGAGCAGTACTTC
TRBJ2-5 - TRBD2 TRBV13 CASRRGVETQYF TGTGCCAGCCGCCGGGGGGTAGAGACCCAGTACTTC
TRBJ1-1 - - TRBV5-1 CASSTWDATMNTEAFF TGCGCCAGCAGCACGTGGGACGCGACTATGAACACTGAAGCTTTCTTT
TRBJ1-1 - - TRBV11-3 CASSFRGTEAFF TGTGCCAGCAGCTTTCGGGGAACTGAAGCTTTCTTT
TRBJ2-1 - TRBD2 TRBV19 CASSTLAGAYNEQFF TGTGCCAGTAGTACTCTAGCGGGAGCCTACAATGAGCAGTTCTTC
TRBJ1-2 few - TRBV5-6 CASSDRTINYGYTF TGTGCCAGCAGCGACCGGACAATTAACTATGGCTACACCTTC
TRBJ2-5 - TRBD1 TRBV11-1 CASSPLTGTGQETQYF TGTGCCAGCAGCCCCCTGACCGGGACAGGCCAAGAGACCCAGTACTTC
TRBJ2-3 - - TRBV5-8 CASSPWESITSTDTQYF TGTGCCAGCAGCCCCTGGGAAAGCATAACTAGCACAGATACGCAGTATTTT
TRBJ2-7 - - TRBV5-6 CASSFLASASSYEQYF TGTGCCAGCAGCTTCCTGGCTAGCGCGAGCTCCTACGAGCAGTACTTC
TRBJ1-1 - - TRBV12-2 CASRLPPLGYTEAFF TGTGCAAGTCGCCTCCCGCCTCTAGGGTACACTGAAGCTTTCTTT
TRBJ1-1 - - TRBV18 CASSPGGTTNLNTEAFF TGTGCCAGCTCACCAGGGGGCACCACGAACCTGAACACTGAAGCTTTCTTT
TRBJ1-1 - - TRBV7-9 CASSLGRMNTEAFF TGTGCCAGCAGCTTAGGTAGAATGAACACTGAAGCTTTCTTT
TRBJ2-1 - TRBD2 TRBV7-7 CASSFGSGRDNEQFF TGTGCCAGCAGCTTCGGTAGCGGGAGGGACAATGAGCAGTTCTTC
TRBJ1-2 - - TRBV19 CASSIPGGNYGYTF TGTGCCAGTAGTATCCCCGGAGGCAACTATGGCTACACCTTC
TRBJ1-6 once - TRBV19 CASSMRGGNSPLHF TGTGCCAGTAGTATGAGGGGTGGCAATTCACCCCTCCACTTT
TRBJ1-5 few TRBD1 TRBV9 CASSVGTGGNQPQHF TGTGCCAGCAGCGTGGGGACAGGGGGCAATCAGCCCCAGCATTTT
TRBJ2-7 - - TRBV7-2 CASLSEFAYEQYF TGTGCCAGCCTCTCGGAGTTCGCCTACGAGCAGTACTTC
TRBJ2-7 - - TRBV10-1 CATSRGAYEQYF TGCGCCACCAGCCGCGGGGCCTACGAGCAGTACTTC
TRBJ1-3 - - TRBV28 CASSTPQGFGNTIYF TGTGCCAGCAGTACCCCCCAGGGCTTTGGAAACACCATATATTTT
TRBJ1-5 - - TRBV5-1 CASTSRLEREPQHF TGCGCCAGCACATCGCGCCTCGAAAGGGAGCCCCAGCATTTT
TRBJ2-7 - - TRBV6-1 CASKAGQSYEQYF TGTGCCAGCAAGGCAGGGCAATCCTACGAGCAGTACTTC
TRBJ1-1 - TRBD1 TRBV6-6 CASSPTGGLAEAFF TGTGCCAGCAGTCCAACAGGGGGCCTCGCTGAAGCTTTCTTT
TRBJ2-7 - TRBD2 TRBV5-1 CASSLTSGGYEQYF TGCGCCAGCAGCCTAACTAGCGGGGGCTACGAGCAGTACTTC
TRBJ1-1 - TRBD1 TRBV11-2 CASSDPGQGLSSEAFF TGTGCCAGCAGCGACCCGGGACAGGGGTTGTCATCTGAAGCTTTCTTT
TRBJ2-2 - TRBD1 TRBV19 CASSRTGGGPNTGELFF TGTGCCAGTAGTAGGACAGGGGGCGGTCCGAACACCGGGGAGCTGTTTTTT
TRBJ1-2 - TRBD1 TRBV5-5 CASSQGQGMGYTF TGTGCCAGCAGCCAGGGACAGGGGATGGGCTACACCTTC
TRBJ2-1 - TRBD2 TRBV9 CASSVDITSGSTPSYNEQFF TGTGCCAGCAGCGTAGATATAACTAGCGGGAGTACCCCTTCCTACAATGAGCAGTTCTTC
TRBJ2-3 - - TRBV5-1 CASSLAILATDTQYF TGCGCCAGCAGCTTGGCCATCCTAGCCACAGATACGCAGTATTTT
TRBJ2-3 - - TRBV28 CASSSSPRNARRSSSTDTQYF TGTGCCAGCAGTTCCTCCCCTCGGAATGCTCGTCGATCTTCTAGCACAGATACGCAGTATTTT
TRBJ2-3 - - TRBV6-1 CASRPRREGGDTQYF TGTGCCAGCAGGCCCCGACGAGAGGGAGGAGATACGCAGTATTTT
TRBJ2-3 few - TRBV5-5 CASSPRDPKTDTQYF TGTGCCAGCAGCCCCCGGGACCCAAAAACAGATACGCAGTATTTT
TRBJ2-7 - TRBD2 TRBV18 CASSPSAGGPYEQYF TGTGCCAGCTCACCATCAGCGGGAGGGCCGTACGAGCAGTACTTC
TRBJ2-1 - - TRBV7-3 CASSLSSARRDEQFF TGTGCCAGCAGCTTAAGCTCAGCTAGACGGGATGAGCAGTTCTTC
TRBJ2-1 - - TRBV19 CASIEDKGVNEQFF TGTGCCAGTATCGAAGACAAGGGGGTCAATGAGCAGTTCTTC
TRBJ2-2 - - TRBV4-2 CASSQDFKAGELFF TGTGCCAGCAGCCAAGATTTTAAGGCCGGGGAGCTGTTTTTT
TRBJ1-1 - - TRBV6-6 CASKQRGEAFF TGTGCCAGCAAGCAAAGAGGTGAAGCTTTCTTT
TRBJ1-5 - TRBD1 TRBV6-5 CASRPGTGGRQPQHF TGTGCCAGCAGACCCGGGACAGGGGGTCGGCAGCCCCAGCATTTT
TRBJ2-7 - - TRBV6-1 CASSEALGGYEQYF TGTGCCAGCAGTGAAGCTCTAGGGGGCTACGAGCAGTACTTC
TRBJ1-5 few TRBD1 TRBV19 CASSIGRDRGQPQHF TGTGCCAGTAGTATCGGGCGGGACAGAGGGCAGCCCCAGCATTTT
TRBJ2-4 - - TRBV7-3 CASSSSGTPGRQYF TGTGCCAGCAGCTCCTCCGGGACTCCGGGGAGGCAGTACTTC
TRBJ2-5 - - TRBV5-1 CASSLEGVRGTQYF TGCGCCAGCAGCTTGGAGGGGGTTAGGGGGACCCAGTACTTC
TRBJ1-4 - - TRBV11-2 CASSPIRGPYEKLFF TGTGCCAGCAGCCCAATCCGGGGACCTTATGAAAAACTGTTTTTT
TRBJ1-1 - TRBD1 TRBV27 CASRLQGATEAFF TGTGCCAGCAGACTACAGGGGGCCACTGAAGCTTTCTTT
TRBJ2-1 - - TRBV5-4 CASSPPRDGFNIEQFF TGTGCCAGCAGCCCACCCCGGGACGGCTTTAATATTGAGCAGTTCTTC
TRBJ1-4 - - TRBV6-5 CASSYGGAANEKLFF TGTGCCAGCAGTTACGGGGGGGCAGCTAATGAAAAACTGTTTTTT